The rows below give T cell receptor beta chains drawn from one sample of a study of blood T cells in healthy people across ages. TCRdb reanalysed the 5' RACE reads using MiXCR and keeps one entry per CDR3 protein. The sample has a few hundred thousand distinct CDR3 sequences, roughly 29% seen once. The source material was blood. These receptors originate from a woman aged 70 to 79 in good health. Both conserved end residues are part of each CDR3. Fields, in order: CDR3 DNA, CDR3 protein, clone size, D gene, V gene, J gene. D genes are given only for firm matches. Clone size is given for some rows only: seen once, a few or many times, or a class if the clone is expanded.

cdr3_nt: TGCGCCAGCAGCTTGTGGACAGGGGATTCACCCCTCCACTTT
cdr3_aa: CASSLWTGDSPLHF
clone_size: many
d_call: TRBD1
v_call: TRBV5-1
j_call: TRBJ1-6

cdr3_nt: TGTGCCAGCAGCCAGACTTCCCTCGAGCAGTACTTC
cdr3_aa: CASSQTSLEQYF
clone_size: -
d_call: -
v_call: TRBV7-9
j_call: TRBJ2-7

cdr3_nt: TGTGCCAGCAGCCTATCAAATCTAGGGTTCGTCGGGCCCGGCTATGAGCAGTTCTTC
cdr3_aa: CASSLSNLGFVGPGYEQFF
clone_size: -
d_call: -
v_call: TRBV12-3/TRBV12-4
j_call: TRBJ2-1

cdr3_nt: TGCAGCGTTGAAAACCCCAGGGGCTCAAACATTCAGTACTTC
cdr3_aa: CSVENPRGSNIQYF
clone_size: many
d_call: -
v_call: TRBV29-1
j_call: TRBJ2-4

cdr3_nt: TGTGCCAGCACGCCCCGTAGTCAGGGGAACTATGGCTACACCTTC
cdr3_aa: CASTPRSQGNYGYTF
clone_size: -
d_call: -
v_call: TRBV12-3/TRBV12-4
j_call: TRBJ1-2

cdr3_nt: TGTGCCATCAGTGAGTCTCAAGGGACTAGCGGGATTTTCGGACCCGGGGAGCTGTTTTTT
cdr3_aa: CAISESQGTSGIFGPGELFF
clone_size: few
d_call: TRBD2
v_call: TRBV10-3
j_call: TRBJ2-2

cdr3_nt: TGCGCCAGTCGGCGGGGTGCGGAGACCCAGTACTTC
cdr3_aa: CASRRGAETQYF
clone_size: -
d_call: -
v_call: TRBV5-1
j_call: TRBJ2-5

cdr3_nt: TGCGCCAGCAGCTTGGGAGGTTCTACTAATGAAAAACTGTTTTTT
cdr3_aa: CASSLGGSTNEKLFF
clone_size: many
d_call: -
v_call: TRBV5-1
j_call: TRBJ1-4

cdr3_nt: TGCGCCAGCAGCCAAGTGAGGTCGGGCAGCTCCTACAATGAGCAGTTCTTC
cdr3_aa: CASSQVRSGSSYNEQFF
clone_size: -
d_call: -
v_call: TRBV4-3
j_call: TRBJ2-1

cdr3_nt: TGTGCCAGCAGCCAAGCGGGACCCTATGGCTACACCTTC
cdr3_aa: CASSQAGPYGYTF
clone_size: many
d_call: -
v_call: TRBV14
j_call: TRBJ1-2

cdr3_nt: TGTGCCAGCGGAAACAGGGGGGCCGGGGAGCTGTTTTTT
cdr3_aa: CASGNRGAGELFF
clone_size: few
d_call: TRBD1
v_call: TRBV6-2/TRBV6-3
j_call: TRBJ2-2

cdr3_nt: TGTGCCAGCAGTCTCGGGGGTGATAGCAATCAGCCCCAGCATTTT
cdr3_aa: CASSLGGDSNQPQHF
clone_size: few
d_call: -
v_call: TRBV27
j_call: TRBJ1-5

cdr3_nt: TGTGCCAGCTCACCAATGGGTTTACTTGGACTAGAGACCCAGTACTTC
cdr3_aa: CASSPMGLLGLETQYF
clone_size: few
d_call: -
v_call: TRBV18
j_call: TRBJ2-5

cdr3_nt: TGTGCCAGCAGTCACAAGACTAGCGGGAGTCTCTACAATGAGCAGTTCTTC
cdr3_aa: CASSHKTSGSLYNEQFF
clone_size: -
d_call: TRBD2
v_call: TRBV27
j_call: TRBJ2-1

cdr3_nt: TGTGCCAGCAGACAAATTAGAGGGGACTCGAAAAACATTCAGTACTTC
cdr3_aa: CASRQIRGDSKNIQYF
clone_size: -
d_call: -
v_call: TRBV6-2/TRBV6-3
j_call: TRBJ2-4

cdr3_nt: TGTGCCAGCAGCGACCCGGGTGTGGGCACTGAAGCTTTCTTT
cdr3_aa: CASSDPGVGTEAFF
clone_size: few
d_call: -
v_call: TRBV3-1
j_call: TRBJ1-1

cdr3_nt: TGCAGCGTTGGCGGGCCCGGGACAGGGGCTATGAACACTGAAGCTTTCTTT
cdr3_aa: CSVGGPGTGAMNTEAFF
clone_size: few
d_call: TRBD1
v_call: TRBV29-1
j_call: TRBJ1-1

cdr3_nt: TGTGCCAGCAGCCCCCCCTTTAATGAGCAGTTCTTC
cdr3_aa: CASSPPFNEQFF
clone_size: -
d_call: -
v_call: TRBV7-2
j_call: TRBJ2-1

cdr3_nt: TGTGCCAGCAGCTCCACACAGGGACAGGCGAACACTGAAGCTTTCTTT
cdr3_aa: CASSSTQGQANTEAFF
clone_size: -
d_call: TRBD1
v_call: TRBV7-9
j_call: TRBJ1-1

cdr3_nt: TGCAGCGTTGATGGGGAGCGGGATGCTTCTCTTCCAAACATTCAGTACTTC
cdr3_aa: CSVDGERDASLPNIQYF
clone_size: few
d_call: TRBD2
v_call: TRBV29-1
j_call: TRBJ2-4

cdr3_nt: TGTGCCAGCGCCCGCATGACAGGGGATTATTCACCCCTCCACTTT
cdr3_aa: CASARMTGDYSPLHF
clone_size: -
d_call: TRBD1
v_call: TRBV7-2
j_call: TRBJ1-6

cdr3_nt: TGTGCCAGCAGCTTACGGACAGGGGAAACCTACGAGCAGTACTTC
cdr3_aa: CASSLRTGETYEQYF
clone_size: -
d_call: TRBD1
v_call: TRBV9
j_call: TRBJ2-7

cdr3_nt: TGTGCCACCAGTGCATACCAGGGCATTTGGGAGACCCAGTACTTC
cdr3_aa: CATSAYQGIWETQYF
clone_size: few
d_call: -
v_call: TRBV24-1
j_call: TRBJ2-5

cdr3_nt: TGTGCCAGCCACGACCAGGGTTCTGGGGCCAACGTCCTGACTTTC
cdr3_aa: CASHDQGSGANVLTF
clone_size: few
d_call: -
v_call: TRBV28
j_call: TRBJ2-6

cdr3_nt: TGTGCCACGGACAGGGACCTTGGCCCCTACGAGCAGTACTTC
cdr3_aa: CATDRDLGPYEQYF
clone_size: -
d_call: TRBD1
v_call: TRBV6-1
j_call: TRBJ2-7

cdr3_nt: TGCAGCGTTGAAGATCCGGCACTAGCGGACAATGAGCAGTTCTTC
cdr3_aa: CSVEDPALADNEQFF
clone_size: -
d_call: TRBD2
v_call: TRBV29-1
j_call: TRBJ2-1

cdr3_nt: TGTGCCAGCAGTTACCTCAGGGGCGCCTATAATTCACCCCTCCACTTT
cdr3_aa: CASSYLRGAYNSPLHF
clone_size: -
d_call: -
v_call: TRBV28
j_call: TRBJ1-6

cdr3_nt: TGTGCCACCAGCAGAGATTCCCGAGGGACCAGCTCGGGGAATGAGCAGTTCTTC
cdr3_aa: CATSRDSRGTSSGNEQFF
clone_size: -
d_call: -
v_call: TRBV15
j_call: TRBJ2-1

cdr3_nt: TGTGCCAGCAGTCCCGATCAGCTTGGGTCCTACGAGCAGTACTTC
cdr3_aa: CASSPDQLGSYEQYF
clone_size: few
d_call: -
v_call: TRBV7-9
j_call: TRBJ2-7

cdr3_nt: TGCAGTGCCCAGGGACCGACTGAGCAGTACTTC
cdr3_aa: CSAQGPTEQYF
clone_size: -
d_call: -
v_call: TRBV20-1
j_call: TRBJ2-7

cdr3_nt: TGCAGTGCGGAGGGGGGGAACACCGGGGAGCTGTTTTTT
cdr3_aa: CSAEGGNTGELFF
clone_size: -
d_call: -
v_call: TRBV20-1
j_call: TRBJ2-2

cdr3_nt: TGTGCCAGCAGCGTCATGGGTGGAGCGGGGGTCTCAGATACGCAGTATTTT
cdr3_aa: CASSVMGGAGVSDTQYF
clone_size: -
d_call: TRBD2
v_call: TRBV9
j_call: TRBJ2-3

cdr3_nt: TGCAGTGCTAGAGATATTGGGAAGGTTGAGCAGTTCTTC
cdr3_aa: CSARDIGKVEQFF
clone_size: few
d_call: -
v_call: TRBV20-1
j_call: TRBJ2-1

cdr3_nt: TGTGCCAGCAGCCAAAGACCCAGCGGACATATAGGACTAGCAAAGCCATACGAGCAGTACTTC
cdr3_aa: CASSQRPSGHIGLAKPYEQYF
clone_size: many
d_call: TRBD2
v_call: TRBV5-6
j_call: TRBJ2-7

cdr3_nt: TGTGCCAGCAGCGTTACCGGGACAGGGTTTTCCTACGAGCAGTACTTC
cdr3_aa: CASSVTGTGFSYEQYF
clone_size: -
d_call: TRBD1
v_call: TRBV7-2
j_call: TRBJ2-7